The T cell receptor (beta chain) described here comes from a study of blood T cell repertoires in COVID-19. In the study overall: Sites in the United States, Italy and Spain provided acute and convalescent COVID-19 samples. The cDNA or gDNA used as material had been derived from T cells, B-cell-depleted T cells, or PBMCs.

The length of the CDR3 is 13 residues. Germline lookup yields CDR1 SGHDN and CDR2 FVKESK. V lost 1 base, J lost 4 bases, and 7 bases lay in between. Authors' analysis steps: Reference gene primer amplification in the assay estimated nucleated cell counts. Sequencing was performed with immunoSEQ multiplex PCR; in TCRdb, only in-frame clones are kept and a portion is missing. V and J calls and clone size are those listed in that table; D and trimming were worked out from the DNA. This table has about 410,000 clones, about nine tenths appearing once. This clone is a singleton in its sample. The chain links TRBV14 to TRBJ1-2; a weak D match, TRBD1 (5 bases). Sequencing input: peripheral blood. The clonotype originates from a young woman with active or convalescent COVID-19. The CDR3 protein is CASSQGQSYGYTF. The CDR3, as DNA: TGTGCCAGCAGCCAAGGACAGTCCTATGGCTACACCTTC.